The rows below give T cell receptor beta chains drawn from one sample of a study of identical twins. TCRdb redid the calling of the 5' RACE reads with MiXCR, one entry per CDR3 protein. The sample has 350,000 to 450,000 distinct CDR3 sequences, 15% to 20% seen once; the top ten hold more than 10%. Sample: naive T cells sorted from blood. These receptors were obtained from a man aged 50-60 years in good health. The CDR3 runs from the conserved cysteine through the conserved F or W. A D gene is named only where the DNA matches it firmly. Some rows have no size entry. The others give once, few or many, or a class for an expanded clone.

CDR3aa: CASSLSRRYYGYTF; CDR3nt: TGTGCCAGCAGTTTATCGAGAAGGTACTATGGCTACACCTTC; j_gene: TRBJ1-2; abundance: -; v_gene: TRBV27; d_gene: -
CDR3aa: CASRKTGTMDTQYF; CDR3nt: TGTGCCAGCAGAAAGACAGGGACTATGGATACGCAGTATTTT; j_gene: TRBJ2-3; abundance: few; v_gene: TRBV27; d_gene: -
CDR3aa: CASSPQGPTDTQYF; CDR3nt: TGTGCCAGCTCACCACAGGGCCCCACAGATACGCAGTATTTT; j_gene: TRBJ2-3; abundance: few; v_gene: TRBV18; d_gene: -
CDR3aa: CASSPWDFYEQYF; CDR3nt: TGTGCCAGCAGCCCCTGGGACTTCTACGAGCAGTACTTC; j_gene: TRBJ2-7; abundance: many; v_gene: TRBV7-9; d_gene: -
CDR3aa: CASSPLLLADNEQFF; CDR3nt: TGTGCCAGCTCACCACTTCTTCTAGCGGACAATGAGCAGTTCTTC; j_gene: TRBJ2-1; abundance: -; v_gene: TRBV18; d_gene: TRBD2
CDR3aa: CATSRDGTAANYGYTF; CDR3nt: TGTGCCACCAGCAGAGACGGGACAGCAGCTAACTATGGCTACACCTTC; j_gene: TRBJ1-2; abundance: -; v_gene: TRBV15; d_gene: TRBD1
CDR3aa: CASSQDRSGREGSPLHF; CDR3nt: TGTGCCAGCAGCCAAGATCGTAGTGGCAGGGAGGGTTCACCCCTCCACTTT; j_gene: TRBJ1-6; abundance: many; v_gene: TRBV4-2; d_gene: -
CDR3aa: CASSLTPLAGGPTYEQYF; CDR3nt: TGTGCCAGCAGCTTAACCCCCTTAGCGGGGGGGCCCACCTACGAGCAGTACTTC; j_gene: TRBJ2-7; abundance: few; v_gene: TRBV11-2; d_gene: TRBD2
CDR3aa: CASSRQAGGTGANVLTF; CDR3nt: TGCGCCAGCAGCCGACAGGCTGGGGGAACTGGGGCCAACGTCCTGACTTTC; j_gene: TRBJ2-6; abundance: few; v_gene: TRBV5-1; d_gene: -
CDR3aa: CASSEGSAETYEQYF; CDR3nt: TGCGCCAGCAGTGAGGGGAGTGCGGAGACCTACGAGCAGTACTTC; j_gene: TRBJ2-7; abundance: few; v_gene: TRBV10-2; d_gene: -
CDR3aa: CASQISNTGELFF; CDR3nt: TGCGCCAGCCAAATTTCGAACACCGGGGAGCTGTTTTTT; j_gene: TRBJ2-2; abundance: many; v_gene: TRBV5-1; d_gene: -
CDR3aa: CASTVGHRYGYTF; CDR3nt: TGTGCCAGCACCGTAGGACACCGCTATGGCTACACCTTC; j_gene: TRBJ1-2; abundance: many; v_gene: TRBV28; d_gene: -
CDR3aa: CASSLVPGLAGTGELFF; CDR3nt: TGTGCTAGCAGCTTAGTTCCGGGACTAGCGGGCACCGGGGAGCTGTTTTTT; j_gene: TRBJ2-2; abundance: few; v_gene: TRBV7-7; d_gene: TRBD2
CDR3aa: CASGYRRVRGNNEQFF; CDR3nt: TGTGCCAGCGGATACCGCAGGGTACGAGGAAACAATGAGCAGTTCTTC; j_gene: TRBJ2-1; abundance: -; v_gene: TRBV6-2/TRBV6-3; d_gene: -
CDR3aa: CASSLRTSGLSTDTQYF; CDR3nt: TGTGCCAGCAGTTTACGGACTAGCGGGCTTAGCACAGATACGCAGTATTTT; j_gene: TRBJ2-3; abundance: -; v_gene: TRBV27; d_gene: TRBD2
CDR3aa: CASGTGTGHYEQYF; CDR3nt: TGCGCCAGCGGGACAGGGACAGGGCACTACGAGCAGTACTTC; j_gene: TRBJ2-7; abundance: -; v_gene: TRBV5-1; d_gene: TRBD1
CDR3aa: CSPGPSSSYNEQFF; CDR3nt: TGCAGCCCCGGACCGAGCAGCTCCTACAATGAGCAGTTCTTC; j_gene: TRBJ2-1; abundance: -; v_gene: TRBV20-1; d_gene: -
CDR3aa: CASLMRNNEQFF; CDR3nt: TGTGCCAGCCTCATGCGCAACAATGAGCAGTTCTTC; j_gene: TRBJ2-1; abundance: many; v_gene: TRBV11-2; d_gene: -
CDR3aa: CSVETGSQETQYF; CDR3nt: TGCAGCGTTGAGACAGGGTCTCAAGAGACCCAGTACTTC; j_gene: TRBJ2-5; abundance: many; v_gene: TRBV29-1; d_gene: TRBD1
CDR3aa: CATSRQGGYETQYF; CDR3nt: TGTGCCACCAGCAGACAGGGGGGTTATGAGACCCAGTACTTC; j_gene: TRBJ2-5; abundance: few; v_gene: TRBV15; d_gene: -
CDR3aa: CASSHDRGTGELFF; CDR3nt: TGTGCCAGCAGCCATGACAGGGGAACCGGGGAGCTGTTTTTT; j_gene: TRBJ2-2; abundance: many; v_gene: TRBV5-5; d_gene: TRBD1
CDR3aa: CASSLGMGARISGNTIYF; CDR3nt: TGTGCCAGCAGCTTAGGAATGGGCGCCCGAATTTCTGGAAACACCATATATTTT; j_gene: TRBJ1-3; abundance: few; v_gene: TRBV11-2; d_gene: -
CDR3aa: CASSTQRYRQGASTGELFF; CDR3nt: TGCGCCAGCAGCACGCAGAGGTACCGACAGGGGGCAAGCACCGGGGAGCTGTTTTTT; j_gene: TRBJ2-2; abundance: few; v_gene: TRBV5-1; d_gene: TRBD1
CDR3aa: CSASGRNYEQYF; CDR3nt: TGCAGTGCTAGCGGGAGGAACTACGAGCAGTACTTC; j_gene: TRBJ2-7; abundance: few; v_gene: TRBV20-1; d_gene: TRBD2